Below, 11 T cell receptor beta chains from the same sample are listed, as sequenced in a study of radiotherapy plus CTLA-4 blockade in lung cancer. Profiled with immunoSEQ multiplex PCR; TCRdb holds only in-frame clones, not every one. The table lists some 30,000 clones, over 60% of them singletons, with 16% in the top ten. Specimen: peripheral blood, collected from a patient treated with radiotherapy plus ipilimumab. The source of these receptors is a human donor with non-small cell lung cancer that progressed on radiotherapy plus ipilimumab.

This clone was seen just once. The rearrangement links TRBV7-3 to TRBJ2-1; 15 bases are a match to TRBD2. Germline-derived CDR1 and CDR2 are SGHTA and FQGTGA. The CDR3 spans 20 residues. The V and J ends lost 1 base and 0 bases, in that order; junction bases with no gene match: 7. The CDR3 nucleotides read TGTGCCAGCAGCTTAAGGCCCGGGACTAGCGGGGGGCTCTCCTACAATGAGCAGTTCTTC. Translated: CASSLRPGTSGGLSYNEQFF.

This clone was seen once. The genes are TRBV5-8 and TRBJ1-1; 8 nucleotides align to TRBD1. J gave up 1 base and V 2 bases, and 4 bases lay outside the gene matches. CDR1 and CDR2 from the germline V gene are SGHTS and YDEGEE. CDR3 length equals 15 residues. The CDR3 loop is CASSLNRGGNTEAFF. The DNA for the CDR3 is TGTGCCAGCAGCTTAAACAGGGGGGGGAACACTGAAGCTTTCTTT.

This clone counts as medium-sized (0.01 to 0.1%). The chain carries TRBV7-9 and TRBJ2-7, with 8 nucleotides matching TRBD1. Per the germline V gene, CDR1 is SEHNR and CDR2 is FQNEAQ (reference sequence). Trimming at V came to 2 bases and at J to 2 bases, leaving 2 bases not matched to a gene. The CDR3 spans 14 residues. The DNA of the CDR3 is TGTGCCAGCAGCTTAATGGACAGGGCCTACGAGCAGTACTTC. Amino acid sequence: CASSLMDRAYEQYF.

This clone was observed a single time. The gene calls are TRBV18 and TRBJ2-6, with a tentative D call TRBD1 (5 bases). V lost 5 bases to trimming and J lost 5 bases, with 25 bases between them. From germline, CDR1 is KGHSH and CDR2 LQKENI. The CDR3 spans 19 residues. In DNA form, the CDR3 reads TGTGCCAGCTCAGGCATTACGGACATTTACAAAGGTCGGGCCAACGTCCTGACTTTC. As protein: CASSGITDIYKGRANVLTF.

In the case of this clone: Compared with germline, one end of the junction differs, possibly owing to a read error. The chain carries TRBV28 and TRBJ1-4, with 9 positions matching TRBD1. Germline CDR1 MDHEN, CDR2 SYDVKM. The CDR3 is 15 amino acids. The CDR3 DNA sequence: TGTGCCAGCAGCTATTCCGGGACAGGGTGGGAAAAACTGTCTTTT. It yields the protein CASSYSGTGWEKLSF.

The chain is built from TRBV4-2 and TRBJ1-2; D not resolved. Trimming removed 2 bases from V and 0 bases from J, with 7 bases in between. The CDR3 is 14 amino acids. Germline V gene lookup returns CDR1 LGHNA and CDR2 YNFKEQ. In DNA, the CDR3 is TGTGCCAGCAGCCAATACGACGCTAACTATGGCTACACCTTC. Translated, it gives CASSQYDANYGYTF.

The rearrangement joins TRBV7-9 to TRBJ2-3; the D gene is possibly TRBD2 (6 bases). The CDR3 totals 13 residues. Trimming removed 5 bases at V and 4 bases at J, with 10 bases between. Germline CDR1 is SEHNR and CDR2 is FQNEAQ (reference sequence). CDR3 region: CASSATGADTQYF. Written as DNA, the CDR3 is TGTGCCAGCAGCGCGACGGGGGCAGATACGCAGTATTTT.

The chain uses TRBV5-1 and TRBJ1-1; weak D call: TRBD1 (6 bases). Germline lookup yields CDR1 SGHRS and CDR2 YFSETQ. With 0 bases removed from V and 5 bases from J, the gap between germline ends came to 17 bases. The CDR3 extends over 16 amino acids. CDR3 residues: CASSLGLGGQETEAFF. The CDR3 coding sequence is TGCGCCAGCAGCTTGGGATTGGGGGGCCAGGAGACTGAAGCTTTCTTT.

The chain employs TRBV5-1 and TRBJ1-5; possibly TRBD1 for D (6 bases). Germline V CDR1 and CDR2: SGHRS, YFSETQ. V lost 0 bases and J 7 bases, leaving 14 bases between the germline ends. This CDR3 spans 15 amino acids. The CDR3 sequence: CASSLEPGARQPQHF. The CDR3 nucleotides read TGCGCCAGCAGCTTGGAGCCGGGGGCAAGGCAGCCCCAGCATTTT. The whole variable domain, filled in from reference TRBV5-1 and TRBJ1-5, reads KAGVTQTPRYLIKTRGQQVTLSCSPISGHRSVSWYQQTPGQGLQFLFEYFSETQRNKGNFPGRFSGRQFSNSRSEMNVSTLELGDSALYLCASSLEPGARQPQHFGDGTRLSIL.

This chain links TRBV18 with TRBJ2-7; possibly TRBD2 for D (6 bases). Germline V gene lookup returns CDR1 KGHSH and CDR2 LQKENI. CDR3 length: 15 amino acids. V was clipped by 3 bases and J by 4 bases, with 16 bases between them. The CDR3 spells CASSPPGLSRYEQYF. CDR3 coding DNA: TGTGCCAGCTCACCTCCGGGACTCTCCAGATACGAGCAGTACTTC.

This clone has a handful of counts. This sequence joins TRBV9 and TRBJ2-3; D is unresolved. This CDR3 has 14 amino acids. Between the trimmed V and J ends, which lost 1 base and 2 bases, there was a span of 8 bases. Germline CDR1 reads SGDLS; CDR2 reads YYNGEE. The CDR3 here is CASSVSSPTDTQYF. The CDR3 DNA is TGTGCCAGCAGCGTAAGCTCCCCCACAGATACGCAGTATTTT.